This TCR beta chain was captured by sequencing in a study of cytomegalovirus exposure and HLA in healthy donors. Study findings and constraints: The availability of immune exposure information extended only to CMV serostatus. TCR beta V- and J-gene trimming was later associated with a missense DCLRE1C variant.

From germline, CDR1 is MDHEN and CDR2 SYDVKM. With 7 bases clipped from V and 0 bases from J, the junction kept 9 bases outside the gene matches. The CDR3 runs to 15 residues. In this sample, this clone turned up once. Its antigen is undetermined. PCR was performed using 60 Vbeta and 13 Jbeta primers. Using immunoSEQ multiplex PCR, the repertoire was profiled, and TCRdb retains in-frame clones only, with some absent. Of about 270,000 clones listed, about nine tenths are singletons. Sequenced: PBMCs. The rearrangement joins TRBV28 to TRBJ2-7; 7 bases fit TRBD1. This sequence was found in a man aged 35-49 years in good health and CMV-seropositive. The DNA for the CDR3 is TGTGCCAGCAATTCCGAGGGGGCTATCTCCTACGAGCAGTACTTC. Translating it yields CASNSEGAISYEQYF.